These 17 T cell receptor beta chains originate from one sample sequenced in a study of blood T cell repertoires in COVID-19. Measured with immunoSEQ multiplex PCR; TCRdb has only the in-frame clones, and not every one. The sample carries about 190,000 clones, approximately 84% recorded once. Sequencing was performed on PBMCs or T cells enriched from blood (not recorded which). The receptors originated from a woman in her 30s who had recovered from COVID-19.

This CDR3 is CASSQTGTGNYEQYV. In DNA form, the CDR3 reads TGTGCCAGCTCACAAACCGGGACAGGTAACTACGAGCAGTACGTC. This chain connects TRBV18 to TRBJ2-7, with 8 bases identical to TRBD1. This CDR3 comprises 15 residues. Germline trimming cut 4 bases from V and 3 bases from J; bases unmatched to any gene: 8. Germline assignment: CDR1 KGHSH and CDR2 LQKENI.

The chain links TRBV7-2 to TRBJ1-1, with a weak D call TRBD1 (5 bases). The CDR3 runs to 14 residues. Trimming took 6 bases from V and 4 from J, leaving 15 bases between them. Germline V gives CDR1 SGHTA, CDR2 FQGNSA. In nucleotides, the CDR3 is TGTGCCAGCAGATTTGACAGATTGGCCACTGAAGCTTTCTTT. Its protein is CASRFDRLATEAFF.

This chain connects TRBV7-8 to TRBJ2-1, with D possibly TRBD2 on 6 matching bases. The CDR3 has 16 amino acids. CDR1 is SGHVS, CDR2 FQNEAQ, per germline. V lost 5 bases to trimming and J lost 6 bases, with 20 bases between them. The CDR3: CASSPTRDRTTNEQFF. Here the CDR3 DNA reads TGTGCCAGCAGCCCTACCCGGGACCGGACTACCAATGAGCAGTTCTTC.

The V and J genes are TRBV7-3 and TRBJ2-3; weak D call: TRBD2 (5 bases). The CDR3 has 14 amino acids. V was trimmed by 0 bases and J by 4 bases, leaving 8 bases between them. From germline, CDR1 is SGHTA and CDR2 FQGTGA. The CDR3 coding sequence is TGTGCCAGCAGCTTAACTCCGGGGTCAGATACGCAGTATTTT. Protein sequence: CASSLTPGSDTQYF.

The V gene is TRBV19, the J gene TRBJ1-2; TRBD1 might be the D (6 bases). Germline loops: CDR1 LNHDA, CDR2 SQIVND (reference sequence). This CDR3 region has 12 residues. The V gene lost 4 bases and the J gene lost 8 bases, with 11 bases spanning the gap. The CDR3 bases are TGTGCCAGTAGTAGAACAGGGTACGGCTACACCTTC. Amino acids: CASSRTGYGYTF.

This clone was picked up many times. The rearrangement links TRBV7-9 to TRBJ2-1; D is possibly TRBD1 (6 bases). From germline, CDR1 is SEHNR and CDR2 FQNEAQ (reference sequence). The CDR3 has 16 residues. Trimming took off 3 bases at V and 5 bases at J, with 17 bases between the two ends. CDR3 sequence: CASSFHNGQNHNEQFF. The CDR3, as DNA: TGTGCCAGCAGCTTTCATAACGGACAGAATCACAATGAGCAGTTCTTC.

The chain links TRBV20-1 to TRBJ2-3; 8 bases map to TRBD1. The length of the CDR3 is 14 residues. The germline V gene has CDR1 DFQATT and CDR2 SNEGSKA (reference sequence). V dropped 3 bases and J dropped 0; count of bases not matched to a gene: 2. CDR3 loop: CSASGDRSTDTQYF. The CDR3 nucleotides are TGCAGTGCTAGTGGGGACAGGAGCACAGATACGCAGTATTTT.

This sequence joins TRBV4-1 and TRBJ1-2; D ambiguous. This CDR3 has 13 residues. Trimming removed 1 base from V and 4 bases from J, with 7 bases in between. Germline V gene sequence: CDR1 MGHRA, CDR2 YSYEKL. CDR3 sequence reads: CASSQVGRYGYTF. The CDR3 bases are TGCGCCAGCAGCCAAGTGGGCCGCTATGGCTACACCTTC.

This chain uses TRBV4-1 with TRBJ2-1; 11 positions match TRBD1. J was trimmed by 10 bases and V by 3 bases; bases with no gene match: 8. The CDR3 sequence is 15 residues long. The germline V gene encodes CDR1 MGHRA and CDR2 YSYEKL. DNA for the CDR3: TGCGCCAGCAGCCACGCGGACAGGGGGCTAGGGGAGCAGTTCTTC. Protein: CASSHADRGLGEQFF.

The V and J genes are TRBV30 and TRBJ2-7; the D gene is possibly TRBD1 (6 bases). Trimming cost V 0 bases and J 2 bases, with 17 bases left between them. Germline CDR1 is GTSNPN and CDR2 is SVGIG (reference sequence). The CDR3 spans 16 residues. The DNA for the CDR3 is TGTGCCTGGAGTGTAGGCATCCGACAGGACCCCTACGAGCAGTACTTC. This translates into CAWSVGIRQDPYEQYF.

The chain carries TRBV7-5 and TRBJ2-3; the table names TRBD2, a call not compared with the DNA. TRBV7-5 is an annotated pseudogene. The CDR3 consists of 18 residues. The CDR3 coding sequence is TGTGCCAGAAGCTTAGCGCCCCCCGGGACTAGACGCACAGATACGCAGTATTTT. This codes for CARSLAPPGTRRTDTQYF.

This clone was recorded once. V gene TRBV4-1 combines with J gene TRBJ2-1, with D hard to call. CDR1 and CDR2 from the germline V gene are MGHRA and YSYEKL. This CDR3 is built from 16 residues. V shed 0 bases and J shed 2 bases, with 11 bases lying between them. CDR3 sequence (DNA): TGCGCCAGCAGCCAAGAGTCCCGAGGCACCTACAATGAGCAGTTCTTC. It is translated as CASSQESRGTYNEQFF.

The CDR3 sequence: CASSLGPSYEQYF. In DNA, the CDR3 is TGTGCCAGCAGTTTGGGGCCCTCCTACGAGCAGTACTTC. The genes are TRBV27 and TRBJ2-7; maybe TRBD1 (5 bases). The CDR3 runs 13 residues. CDR1 is MNHEY and CDR2 is SMNVEV in the germline V gene (reference sequence). The V and J ends lost 3 bases and 0 bases respectively, with 6 bases between them.

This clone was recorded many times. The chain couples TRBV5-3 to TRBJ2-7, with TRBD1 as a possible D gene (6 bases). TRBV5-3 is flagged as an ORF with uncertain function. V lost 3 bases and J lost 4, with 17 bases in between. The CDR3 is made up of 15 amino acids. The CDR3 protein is CARSSPHRAGYEQYF. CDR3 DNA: TGTGCCAGAAGCTCACCCCACAGGGCAGGTTACGAGCAGTACTTC.

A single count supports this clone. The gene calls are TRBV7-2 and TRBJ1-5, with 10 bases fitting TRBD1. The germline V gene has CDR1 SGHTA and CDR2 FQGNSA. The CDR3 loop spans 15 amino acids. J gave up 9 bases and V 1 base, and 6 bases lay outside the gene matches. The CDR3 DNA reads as TGTGCCAGCAGCTTAGGGGGACAGGGGAGGAGGCCCCAGCATTTT. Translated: CASSLGGQGRRPQHF.

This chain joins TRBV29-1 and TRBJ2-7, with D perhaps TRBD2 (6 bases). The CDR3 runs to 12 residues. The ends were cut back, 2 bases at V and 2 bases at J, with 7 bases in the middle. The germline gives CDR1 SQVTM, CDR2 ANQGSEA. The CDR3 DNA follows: TGCAGCGTTGAACTAGCGACCTACGAGCAGTACTTC. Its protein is CSVELATYEQYF.

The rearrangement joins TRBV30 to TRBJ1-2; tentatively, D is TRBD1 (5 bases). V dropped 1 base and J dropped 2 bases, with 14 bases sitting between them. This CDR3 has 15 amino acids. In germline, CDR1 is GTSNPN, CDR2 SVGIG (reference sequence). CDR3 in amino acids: CAWSAIPTVNYGYTF. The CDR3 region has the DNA TGTGCCTGGAGTGCTATCCCGACAGTAAACTATGGCTACACCTTC.